This T cell receptor (beta chain) appears in the sequencing data of a study of T cells after yellow fever vaccination. As for the study in general: Fractions of limited cellularity were prepared by means of SMART-Seq v4 Ultra Low Input.

UMIs were added to TCR cDNA along with a universal primer site when it was made by 5'RACE template switching. Using its own MiXCR run on the 5' RACE reads, TCRdb lists one record per CDR3 protein. Here the sample spans around 530,000 distinct CDR3 sequences, about a sixth being singletons. This clonotype turned up a few times. Its antigen is as yet unknown. Study observations and caveats: Weaker, the secondary response peaked sooner, at day 5 versus 15. A small proportion of clonotypes was detected in both the CD4 and CD8 compartments.

Trimming took off 4 bases at V and 11 bases at J, with 18 bases between the two ends. From germline, CDR1 is PRHDT and CDR2 FYEKMQ (reference sequence). This CDR3 contains 14 residues. This sequence originates from a young man who received the YFV17D yellow fever vaccine. Sample: PBMCs, taken about 5 days after the first yellow fever vaccination. This chain joins TRBV13 and TRBJ2-1; no reliable D call. In nucleotides, the CDR3 is TGTGCCAGCAGCTCGGGCCGGCCCGTAAGTCAGCAGTTCTTC. It specifies CASSSGRPVSQQFF. The full variable domain, completed using reference TRBV13 and TRBJ2-1, is AAGVIQSPRHLIKEKRETATLKCYPIPRHDTVYWYQQGPGQDPQFLISFYEKMQSDKGSIPDRFSAQQFSDYHSELNMSSLELGDSALYFCASSSGRPVSQQFFGPGTRLTVL.